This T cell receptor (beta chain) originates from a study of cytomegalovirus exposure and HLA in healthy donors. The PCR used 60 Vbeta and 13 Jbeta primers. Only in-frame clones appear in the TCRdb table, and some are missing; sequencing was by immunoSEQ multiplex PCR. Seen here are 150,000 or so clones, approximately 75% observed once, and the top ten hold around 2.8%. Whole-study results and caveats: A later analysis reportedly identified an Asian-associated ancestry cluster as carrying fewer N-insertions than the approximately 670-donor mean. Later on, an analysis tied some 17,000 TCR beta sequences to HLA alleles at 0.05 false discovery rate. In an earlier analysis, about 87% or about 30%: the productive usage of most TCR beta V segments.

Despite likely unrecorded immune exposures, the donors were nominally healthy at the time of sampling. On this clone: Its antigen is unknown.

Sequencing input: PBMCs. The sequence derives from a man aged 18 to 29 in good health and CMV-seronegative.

The CDR3 reads CASSFSSTNTDTQYF. The CDR3 DNA follows: TGTGCCAGCAGCTTCAGCAGTACTAACACAGATACGCAGTATTTT. The chain couples TRBV5-5 to TRBJ2-3; D remains unclear. Deletions cut 2 bases from V and 2 bases from J, with 12 bases between. The CDR3 is 15 amino acids. Germline lookup yields CDR1 SGHKS and CDR2 YYEKEE (reference sequence). Full variable domain (missing parts from reference TRBV5-5 and TRBJ2-3): DAGVTQSPTHLIKTRGQQVTLRCSPISGHKSVSWYQQVLGQGPQFIFQYYEKEERGRGNFPDRFSARQFPNYSSELNVNALLLGDSALYLCASSFSSTNTDTQYFGPGTRLTVL.